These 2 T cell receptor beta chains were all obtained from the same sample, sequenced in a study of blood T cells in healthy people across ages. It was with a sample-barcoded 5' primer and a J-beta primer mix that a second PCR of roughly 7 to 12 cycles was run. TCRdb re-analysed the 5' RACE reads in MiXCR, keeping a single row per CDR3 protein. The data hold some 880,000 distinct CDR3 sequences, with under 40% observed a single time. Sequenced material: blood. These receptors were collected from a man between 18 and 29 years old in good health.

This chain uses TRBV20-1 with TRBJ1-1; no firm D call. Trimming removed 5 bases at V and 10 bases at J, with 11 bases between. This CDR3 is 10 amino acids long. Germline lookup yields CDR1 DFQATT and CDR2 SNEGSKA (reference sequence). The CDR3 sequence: CSAQQAGAFF. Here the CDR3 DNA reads TGCAGTGCTCAGCAGGCGGGAGCTTTCTTT.

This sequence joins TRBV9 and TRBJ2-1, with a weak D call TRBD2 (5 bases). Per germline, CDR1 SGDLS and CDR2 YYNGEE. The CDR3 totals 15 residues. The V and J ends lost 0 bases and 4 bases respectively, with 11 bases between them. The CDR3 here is CASSVVRTGYNEQFF. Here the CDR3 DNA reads TGTGCCAGCAGCGTAGTCAGGACGGGGTACAATGAGCAGTTCTTC. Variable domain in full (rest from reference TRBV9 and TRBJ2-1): DSGVTQTPKHLITATGQRVTLRCSPRSGDLSVYWYQQSLDQGLQFLIQYYNGEERAKGNILERFSAQQFPDLHSELNLSSLELGDSALYFCASSVVRTGYNEQFFGPGTRLTVL.